This T cell receptor (beta chain) comes out of a study of blood T cell repertoires in COVID-19. Resolution of symptoms, clearance, or two negative PCRs was present in recovered Cohort 3 donors. Original processing notes: Amplifying reference gene primers gave estimates of nucleated cell counts. The table came from immunoSEQ multiplex PCR; TCRdb's copy has only in-frame clones and leaves some out. V and J calls and clone size are as listed in that table; D and trimming were resolved from the DNA. In the table there are approximately 220,000 clones, around 89% of which are singletons. CDR1 is SGHAT, CDR2 FQNNGV, per germline. This CDR3 is built from 18 residues. Trimming cost V 5 bases and J 3 bases; bases outside gene matches: 11.

The rearrangement uses TRBV11-2 and TRBJ2-3; 13 positions agree with TRBD2. This TCR was recovered from a woman under 40 who had recovered from COVID-19. The material sequenced was PBMCs or T cells enriched from blood (not recorded which). CDR3: CASSPPLAGGLRTDTQYF. CDR3 nucleotide sequence: TGTGCCAGCAGCCCGCCACTAGCGGGGGGGCTAAGAACAGATACGCAGTATTTT.